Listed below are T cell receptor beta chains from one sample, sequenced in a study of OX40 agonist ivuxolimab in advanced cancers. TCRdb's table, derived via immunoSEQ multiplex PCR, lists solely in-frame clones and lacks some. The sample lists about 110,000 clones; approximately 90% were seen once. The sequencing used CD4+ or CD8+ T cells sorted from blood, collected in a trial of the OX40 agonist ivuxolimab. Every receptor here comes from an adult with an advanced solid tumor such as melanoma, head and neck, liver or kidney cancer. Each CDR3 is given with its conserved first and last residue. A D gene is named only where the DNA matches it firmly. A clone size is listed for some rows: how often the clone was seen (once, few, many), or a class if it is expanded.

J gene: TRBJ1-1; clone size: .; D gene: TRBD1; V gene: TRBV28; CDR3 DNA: TGTGCCAGCAGTTTTTCGAGGGGGCAGACTGAAGCTTTCTTT; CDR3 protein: CASSFSRGQTEAFF
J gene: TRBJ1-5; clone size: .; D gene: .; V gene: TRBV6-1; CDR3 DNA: TGTGCCAGCAGTGATAACAGGGGCAATCAGCCCCAGCATTTT; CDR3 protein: CASSDNRGNQPQHF
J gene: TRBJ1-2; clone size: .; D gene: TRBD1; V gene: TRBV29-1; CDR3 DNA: TGCAGCGTTTTGAGACAGGGGGCGGGCCCCTATGGCTACACCTTC; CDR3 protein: CSVLRQGAGPYGYTF
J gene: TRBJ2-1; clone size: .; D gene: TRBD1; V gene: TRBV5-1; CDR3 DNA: TGCGCCAGCAGCTTGGGGACAGGGGGCAATGAGCAGTTCTTC; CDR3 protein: CASSLGTGGNEQFF
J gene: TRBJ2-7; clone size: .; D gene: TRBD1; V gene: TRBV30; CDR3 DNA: TGTGCCTGGAGCAGGACAGGGCTCTACGAGCAGTACTTC; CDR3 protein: CAWSRTGLYEQYF
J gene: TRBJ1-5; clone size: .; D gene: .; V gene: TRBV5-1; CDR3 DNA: TGCGCCAGCAGCCCGGGGGTCCCCAATCAGCCCCAGCATTTT; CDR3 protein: CASSPGVPNQPQHF
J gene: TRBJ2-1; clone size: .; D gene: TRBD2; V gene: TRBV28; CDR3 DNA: TGTGCCAGCAGTTTGTCTAGCGGAGACAATGAGCAGTTCTTC; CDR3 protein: CASSLSSGDNEQFF
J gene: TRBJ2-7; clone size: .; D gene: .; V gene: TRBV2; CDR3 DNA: TGTGCCAGCGCCACAGGGACCTACGAGCAGTACTTC; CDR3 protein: CASATGTYEQYF
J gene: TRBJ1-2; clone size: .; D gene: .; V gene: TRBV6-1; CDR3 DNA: TGTGCCAGCAGTGATGCTAACGGGGGCTATGGCTACACCTTC; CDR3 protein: CASSDANGGYGYTF
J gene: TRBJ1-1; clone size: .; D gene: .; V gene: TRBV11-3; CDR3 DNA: TGTGCCAGCAGCTTAGTGTCCACTGAAGCTTTCTTT; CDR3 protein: CASSLVSTEAFF
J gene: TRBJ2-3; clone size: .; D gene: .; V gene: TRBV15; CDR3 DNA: TGTGCCACCAGAATATTAGGAACCCTCACAGATACGCAGTATTTT; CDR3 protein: CATRILGTLTDTQYF
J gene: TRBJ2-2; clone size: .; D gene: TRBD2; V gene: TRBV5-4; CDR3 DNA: TGTGCCAGCAGCTGGGGACTACTAAGCGGCACCGGGGAGCTGTTTTTT; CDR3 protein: CASSWGLLSGTGELFF
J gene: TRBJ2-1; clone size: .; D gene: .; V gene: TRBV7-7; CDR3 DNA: TGTGCTAGCAGCTTGGCCCGAGGGCATGAGCAGTTCTTC; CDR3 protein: CASSLARGHEQFF
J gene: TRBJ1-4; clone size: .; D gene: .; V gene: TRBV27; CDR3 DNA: TGTGCCAGCAGCCCGACAGCCAAGAAAGCAACTAATGAAAAACTGTTTTTT; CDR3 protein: CASSPTAKKATNEKLFF
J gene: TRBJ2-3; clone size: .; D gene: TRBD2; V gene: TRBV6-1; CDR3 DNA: TGTGCCAGCAGCGCCCAGCGGGAAGGAGGTGGTACGCAGTATTTT; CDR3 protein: CASSAQREGGGTQYF
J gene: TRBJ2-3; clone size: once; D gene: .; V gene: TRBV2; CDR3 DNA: TGTGCCAGCAGTGAAGACAGGATTGGAACAGATACGCAGTATTTT; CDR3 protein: CASSEDRIGTDTQYF
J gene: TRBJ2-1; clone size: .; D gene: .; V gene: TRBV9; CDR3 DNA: TGTGCCAGCAGCCCCCGACTCTGGATGGGCAATGAGCAGTTCTTC; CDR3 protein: CASSPRLWMGNEQFF
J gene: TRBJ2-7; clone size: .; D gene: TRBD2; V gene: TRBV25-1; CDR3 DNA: TGTGCCAGCAGTGAACCGGGAGAACTAGCGGGGAGGTACGAGCAGTACTTC; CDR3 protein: CASSEPGELAGRYEQYF
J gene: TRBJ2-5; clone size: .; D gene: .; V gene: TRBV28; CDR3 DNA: TGTGCCAGCACGTTTCCAAAAGCGGAGACCCAGTACTTC; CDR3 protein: CASTFPKAETQYF
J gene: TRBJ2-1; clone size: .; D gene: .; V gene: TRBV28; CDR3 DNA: TGTGCCAGCAGTCCCCCCTCACTCTCCTACAATGAGCAGTTCTTC; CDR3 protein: CASSPPSLSYNEQFF
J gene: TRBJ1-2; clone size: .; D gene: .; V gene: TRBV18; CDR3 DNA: TGTGCCAGCTCACCACTCGAGAGGGGGGACTATGGCTACACCTTC; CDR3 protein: CASSPLERGDYGYTF
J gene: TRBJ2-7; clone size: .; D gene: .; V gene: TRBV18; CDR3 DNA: TGTGCCAGCTCGCTGACGAAGGTGGACGAGCAGTACTTC; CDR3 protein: CASSLTKVDEQYF
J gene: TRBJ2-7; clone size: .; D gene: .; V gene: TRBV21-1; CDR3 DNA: TGTGCCAGCAGCAAACGGCTCTACGAGCAGTACTTC; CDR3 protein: CASSKRLYEQYF
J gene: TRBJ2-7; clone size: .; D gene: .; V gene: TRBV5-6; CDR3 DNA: TGTGCCAGCAGCTTTTCATCTTACGAGCAGTACTTC; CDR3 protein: CASSFSSYEQYF
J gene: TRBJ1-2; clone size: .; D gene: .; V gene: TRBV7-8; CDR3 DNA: TGTGCCAGCAGCAGGACAGAAAAGGTGTTTGGCTACACCTTC; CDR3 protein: CASSRTEKVFGYTF
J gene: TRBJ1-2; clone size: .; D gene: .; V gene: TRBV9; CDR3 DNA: TGTGCCAGCAGCGTAGGTTGGCTCATCTATGGCTACACCTTC; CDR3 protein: CASSVGWLIYGYTF
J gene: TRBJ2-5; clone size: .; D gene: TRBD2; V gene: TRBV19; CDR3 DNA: TGTGCCAGTAGTCCCCGGGAGGGCCGTCAAGAGACCCAGTACTTC; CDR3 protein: CASSPREGRQETQYF
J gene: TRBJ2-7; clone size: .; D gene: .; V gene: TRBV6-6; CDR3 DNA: TGTGCCAGCAGCTCTCAAGGGGAGCAGTACTTC; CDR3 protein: CASSSQGEQYF
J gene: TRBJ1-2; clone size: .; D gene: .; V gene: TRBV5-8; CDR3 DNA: TGTGCCAGCAGCTTTATGGGACACAACTATGGCTACACCTTC; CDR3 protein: CASSFMGHNYGYTF
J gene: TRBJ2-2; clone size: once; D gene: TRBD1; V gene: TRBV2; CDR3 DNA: TGTGCCAGCAGGGGACAGGGAGAGACCGGGGAGCTGTTTTTT; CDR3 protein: CASRGQGETGELFF
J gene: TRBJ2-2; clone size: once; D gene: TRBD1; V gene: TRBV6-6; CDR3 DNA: TGTGCCAGCAGCCACGAGGGGACAGGGATGAACGGGGAGCTGTTTTTT; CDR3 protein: CASSHEGTGMNGELFF
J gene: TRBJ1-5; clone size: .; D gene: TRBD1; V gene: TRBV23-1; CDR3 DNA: TGCGCCAGCAGTCAGGGAAGACAGGGTGTTCAGCCCCAGCATTTT; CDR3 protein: CASSQGRQGVQPQHF
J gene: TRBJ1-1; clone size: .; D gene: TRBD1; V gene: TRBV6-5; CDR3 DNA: TGTGCCAGCACGACAGGGGGAGGTCAGAGTGAAGCTTTCTTT; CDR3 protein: CASTTGGGQSEAFF
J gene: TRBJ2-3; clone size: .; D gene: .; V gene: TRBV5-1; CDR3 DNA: TGCGCCAGCAGCTTCGGCGGTAGGGGTCGCGCAGATACGCAGTATTTT; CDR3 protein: CASSFGGRGRADTQYF
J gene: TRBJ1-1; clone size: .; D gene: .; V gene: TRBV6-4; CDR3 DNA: TGTGCCAGCAGTGACTCCGGGGGTTTTTACACTGAAGCTTTCTTT; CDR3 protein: CASSDSGGFYTEAFF
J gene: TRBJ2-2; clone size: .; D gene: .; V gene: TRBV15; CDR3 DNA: TGTGCCACCAGCAGAGATGGGGACACCGGGGAGCTGTTTTTT; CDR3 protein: CATSRDGDTGELFF
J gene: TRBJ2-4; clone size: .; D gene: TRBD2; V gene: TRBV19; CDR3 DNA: TGTGCCAGTAGGGAAATAGCGGGAGGCCGAGCCAAAAACATTCAGTACTTC; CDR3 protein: CASREIAGGRAKNIQYF
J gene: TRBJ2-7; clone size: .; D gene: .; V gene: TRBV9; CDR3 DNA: TGTGCCAGCAGCCCCCGGCAGGGTCACTCCTACGAGCAGTACTTC; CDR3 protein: CASSPRQGHSYEQYF
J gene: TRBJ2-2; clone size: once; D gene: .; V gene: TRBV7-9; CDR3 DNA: TGTGCCAGCAGGGTGGACGGCACCACCGGGGAGCTGTTTTTT; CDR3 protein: CASRVDGTTGELFF
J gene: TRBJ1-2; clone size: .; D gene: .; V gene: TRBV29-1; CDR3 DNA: TGCAGCCCCCTAACGGCAGGTAGACCCGCTAACTATGGCTACACCTTC; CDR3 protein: CSPLTAGRPANYGYTF
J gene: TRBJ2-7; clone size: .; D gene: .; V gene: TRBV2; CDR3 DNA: TGTGCCAGCAGTCCTAGGGGAGACGAGCAGTACTTC; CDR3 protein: CASSPRGDEQYF
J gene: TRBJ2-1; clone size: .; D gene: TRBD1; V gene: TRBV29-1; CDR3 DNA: TGCAGCGTGAGCCCGGGACAGAACAATAATGAGCAGTTCTTC; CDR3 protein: CSVSPGQNNNEQFF
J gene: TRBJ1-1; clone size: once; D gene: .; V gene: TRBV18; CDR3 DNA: TGTGCCAGCTCAACAGGGACGGAGAACACTGAAGCTTTCTTT; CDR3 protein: CASSTGTENTEAFF
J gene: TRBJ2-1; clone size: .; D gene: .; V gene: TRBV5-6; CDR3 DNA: TGTGCCAGCAGCTTGACGCTAGTAAGGAGGAATGAGCAGTTCTTC; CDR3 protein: CASSLTLVRRNEQFF
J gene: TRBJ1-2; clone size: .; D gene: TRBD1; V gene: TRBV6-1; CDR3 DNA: TGTGCCAGCAGTGAATTTAGCCTTCAGGCTACAGGGGGCTCGTATGGCTACACCTTC; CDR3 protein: CASSEFSLQATGGSYGYTF
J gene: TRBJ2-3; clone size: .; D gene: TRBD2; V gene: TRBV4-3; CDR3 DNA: TGCGCCAGCAGCCAAGATGGGGCGGGAGGAGCAGATACGCAGTATTTT; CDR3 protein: CASSQDGAGGADTQYF
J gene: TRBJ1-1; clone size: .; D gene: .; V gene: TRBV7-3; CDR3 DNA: TGTGCCAGCAGCCCGGACAGAAATATGAACACTGAAGCTTTCTTT; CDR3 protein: CASSPDRNMNTEAFF
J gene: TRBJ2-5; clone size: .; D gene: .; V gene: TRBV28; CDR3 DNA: TGTGCCAGCAGTTTATCCCCCCAAGAGCAGTACTTC; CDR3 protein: CASSLSPQEQYF
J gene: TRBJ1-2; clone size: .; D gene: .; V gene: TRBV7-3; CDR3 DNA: TGTGCCAGCAGCTCGGTACTTATCAAAGGTGGCTACACCTTC; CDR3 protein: CASSSVLIKGGYTF
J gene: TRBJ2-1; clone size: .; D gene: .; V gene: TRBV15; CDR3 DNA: TGTGCCACCAGCACCTTCCCCGCCCCCTACAATGAGCAGTTCTTC; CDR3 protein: CATSTFPAPYNEQFF
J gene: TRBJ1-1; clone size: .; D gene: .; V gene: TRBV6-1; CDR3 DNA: TGTGCCAGCAGTGAAGGGCGGCAGCTCATGAACACTGAAGCTTTCTTT; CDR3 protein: CASSEGRQLMNTEAFF
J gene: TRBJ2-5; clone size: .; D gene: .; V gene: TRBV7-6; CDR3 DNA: TGTGCCAGCAGCTTAGGTTCCACCCAAGAGACCCAGTACTTC; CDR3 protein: CASSLGSTQETQYF
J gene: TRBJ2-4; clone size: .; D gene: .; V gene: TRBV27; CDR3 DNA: TGTGCCAGCAGTTTGGTGGCAGGGGAGGCCAAAAACATTCAGTACTTC; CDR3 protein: CASSLVAGEAKNIQYF
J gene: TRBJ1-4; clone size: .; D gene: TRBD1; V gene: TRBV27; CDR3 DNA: TGTGCCAGCAGTGAGGACAGGGGGAATGAAAAACTGTTTTTT; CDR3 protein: CASSEDRGNEKLFF